One sample yielded the 21 T cell receptor beta chains listed below, sequenced in a study of a mutant IDH1 vaccine in newly diagnosed glioma. Sequencing was performed with immunoSEQ multiplex PCR; in TCRdb, only in-frame clones are kept and a portion is missing. The sample holds fewer than 75,000 clones; 70% to 85% are singletons and the top ten take around 8.2%. This sample's time point: week 11, during vaccination. Vaccination used 300 ug of mutant IDH1 20-mer peptide per dose, with topical imiquimod. These receptors have no known antigen. Sequencing used PBMCs, obtained from a glioma patient whose treatment included an IDH1 peptide vaccine. These receptors were taken from a woman between 45 and 65 years old with glioma.

V gene TRBV9 combines with J gene TRBJ1-4; TRBD1 might be the D (6 bases). Trimming stripped 3 bases from V and 5 bases from J, with 20 bases between. The CDR3 covers 17 residues. Germline assignment: CDR1 SGDLS and CDR2 YYNGEE. CDR3 in DNA: TGTGCCAGCAGCGCCGGCCCTTCCACAGGGCCAAATGAAAAACTGTTTTTT. It yields the protein CASSAGPSTGPNEKLFF.

This sequence joins TRBV5-1 and TRBJ1-2, with TRBD1 matching over 7 bases. V shed 6 bases, J shed 4 bases, and the junction held 12 bases outside the gene matches. Germline V gives CDR1 SGHRS, CDR2 YFSETQ. This CDR3 is built from 15 residues. Here the CDR3 reads CASTPDRAEIYGYTF. The DNA for the CDR3 is TGCGCCAGCACCCCCGACAGGGCCGAAATCTATGGCTACACCTTC.

The DNA for the CDR3 is TGTGCCAGCAGCGTTAACTTGCGGAACACTGAAGCTTTCTTT. This encodes CASSVNLRNTEAFF. The V call is TRBV9, the J call TRBJ1-1, with D uncertain. Trimming stripped 2 bases from V and 1 base from J, with 9 bases between. This CDR3 comprises 14 residues. Per the germline V gene, CDR1 is SGDLS and CDR2 is YYNGEE.

This clone was counted between two and nine times. The chain has TRBV30 and TRBJ1-1; 8 bases map to TRBD1. The CDR3 covers 12 residues. From germline, CDR1 is GTSNPN and CDR2 SVGIG (reference sequence). V was clipped by 1 base and J by 9 bases; unmatched bases: 4. CDR3 sequence reads: CAWSAQGAKAFF. CDR3 sequence (DNA): TGTGCCTGGAGTGCCCAGGGGGCGAAAGCTTTCTTT.

V usage is TRBV25-1 and J usage is TRBJ1-1; 10 bases agree with TRBD1. The CDR3 totals 15 residues. Germline values: CDR1 MGHDK, CDR2 SYGVNS. V shed 7 bases and J 1 base; nucleotides not matched to a gene: 6. The CDR3 is CASKRTGGGNTEAFF. CDR3 nucleotide sequence: TGTGCCAGCAAGAGGACAGGGGGAGGGAACACTGAAGCTTTCTTT. The whole variable domain, remainder taken from reference TRBV25-1 and TRBJ1-1, is EADIYQTPRYLVIGTGKKITLECSQTMGHDKMYWYQQDPGMELHLIHYSYGVNSTEKGDLSSESTVSRIRTEHFPLTLESARPSHTSQYLCASKRTGGGNTEAFFGQGTRLTVV.

In DNA form, the CDR3 reads TGTGCCAGTACCCCTCTAACGCTGAACACTGAAGCTTTCTTT. Translating gives CASTPLTLNTEAFF. V usage is TRBV19 and J usage is TRBJ1-1; no clear D gene. With 7 bases removed from V and 0 bases from J, the gap between germline ends came to 12 bases. Germline V gene lookup returns CDR1 LNHDA and CDR2 SQIVND (reference sequence). The CDR3 has 14 amino acids. Using reference TRBV19 and TRBJ1-1 for the parts outside the CDR3, the full variable domain is DGGITQSPKYLFRKEGQNVTLSCEQNLNHDAMYWYRQDPGQGLRLIYYSQIVNDFQKGDIAEGYSVSREKKESFPLTVTSAQKNPTAFYLCASTPLTLNTEAFFGQGTRLTVV.

This clone was seen once. The V call is TRBV27, the J call TRBJ1-2; D is unresolved. Germline V CDR1 and CDR2: MNHEY, SMNVEV (reference sequence). The ends were cut back, 8 bases at V and 1 base at J, with 14 bases in the middle. This CDR3 comprises 14 residues. The CDR3 DNA reads as TGTGCCAGCGGTTCCGGGATGTTTAACTATGGCTACACCTTC. As protein: CASGSGMFNYGYTF.

This clone was observed once. The rearrangement joins TRBV12-5 to TRBJ2-3, with D unresolved. Germline assignment: CDR1 LGHNT and CDR2 FRNRAP. V gave up 1 base and J gave up 4 bases, with 12 bases separating them. CDR3 length: 15 amino acids. CDR3: CASGLGVSGPDTQYF. The DNA of the CDR3 is TGTGCTAGTGGTTTGGGTGTCTCGGGTCCAGATACGCAGTATTTT.

The chain uses TRBV18 and TRBJ1-3; D not resolved. Germline lookup yields CDR1 KGHSH and CDR2 LQKENI. V lost 5 bases and J 0 bases, leaving 14 bases between the germline ends. The CDR3 extends over 16 amino acids. Here the CDR3 reads CASSDHPGHSGNTIYF. CDR3 DNA: TGTGCCAGCTCAGACCACCCCGGTCACTCTGGAAACACCATATATTTT.

This chain links TRBV6-1 with TRBJ1-2; 8 nucleotides align to TRBD1. Trimming cost V 2 bases and J 8 bases; bases outside gene matches: 7. This CDR3 region has 14 residues. The germline gives CDR1 MNHNS, CDR2 SASEGT. The CDR3 protein is CASSELGQGNGYTF. The DNA of the CDR3 is TGTGCCAGCAGTGAACTAGGACAGGGTAACGGCTACACCTTC.

The chain links TRBV4-1 to TRBJ2-1; D is perhaps TRBD1 or TRBD2 (5 bases each). Trimming pared 0 bases from V and 6 bases from J, leaving 15 bases between. This CDR3 region has 16 residues. Per germline, CDR1 MGHRA and CDR2 YSYEKL. Here the CDR3 reads CASSQENGGVFNEQFF. The CDR3 nucleotides read TGCGCCAGCAGCCAAGAAAATGGGGGAGTTTTCAATGAGCAGTTCTTC.

In its sample, this clone was seen once. This chain connects TRBV7-9 to TRBJ1-1, with D unresolved. Trimming stripped 5 bases from V and 0 bases from J, with 13 bases between. The CDR3 is 15 amino acids. Germline loops: CDR1 SEHNR, CDR2 FQNEAQ (reference sequence). For the CDR3, the DNA is TGTGCCAGCAGCCCCGGCATGGGCATGAACACTGAAGCTTTCTTT. It translates to CASSPGMGMNTEAFF.

CDR3: CASSSDRVGSYGYTF. DNA of the CDR3: TGTGCCAGCAGTTCGGACAGGGTCGGTAGCTATGGCTACACCTTC. This chain links TRBV27 with TRBJ1-2; 8 nucleotides match TRBD1. This CDR3 is built from 15 residues. The germline gives CDR1 MNHEY, CDR2 SMNVEV (reference sequence). V lost 4 bases, J lost 4 bases, and 8 bases stayed unmatched.

The genes are TRBV6-6 and TRBJ1-1; D gene ambiguous. The CDR3 contains 13 residues. The ends were cut back, 7 bases at V and 1 base at J, with 10 bases in the middle. Germline lookup yields CDR1 MNHNY and CDR2 SVGAGI (reference sequence). This chain's CDR3 is CASTIPANTEAFF. The CDR3 DNA follows: TGTGCCAGCACCATACCAGCGAACACTGAAGCTTTCTTT.

This sequence joins TRBV2 and TRBJ1-6, with D tentatively TRBD1 (5 bases). Between the trimmed V and J ends, which lost 5 bases and 0 bases, there was a span of 14 bases. There are 17 residues in the CDR3. Germline CDR1 is SNHLY and CDR2 is FYNNEI. In DNA, the CDR3 is TGTGCCAGCAGTTTGGACGGGACTCTCTCCTATAATTCACCCCTCCACTTT. It encodes CASSLDGTLSYNSPLHF.

The V and J genes are TRBV18 and TRBJ1-1; D may be TRBD1 (6 bases). V was clipped by 4 bases and J by 1 base, with 13 bases between them. There are 15 residues in the CDR3. Per the germline V gene, CDR1 is KGHSH and CDR2 is LQKENI. CDR3 sequence: CASSLTGGANTEAFF. The CDR3 DNA is TGTGCCAGCTCACTAACCGGGGGCGCGAACACTGAAGCTTTCTTT.

This clone was recorded once. The CDR3 DNA follows: TGTGCCAGCAGCTTGGCTTTCGAGAAGCAGTACTTC. It translates to CASSLAFEKQYF. This chain links TRBV5-4 with TRBJ2-7; D unclear. From germline, CDR1 is SGHNT and CDR2 YYREEE (reference sequence). The CDR3 is 12 residues long. V dropped 0 bases and J dropped 8 bases, with 9 bases sitting between them.

This rearrangement joins TRBV4-2 to TRBJ1-1; no firm D call. The CDR3 is 15 residues long. V lost 3 bases and J 0 bases, leaving 11 bases between the germline ends. Germline-derived CDR1 and CDR2 are LGHNA and YNFKEQ. The CDR3 DNA follows: TGTGCCAGCAGCCAGCAGCAACAGATGAACACTGAAGCTTTCTTT. This gives the protein CASSQQQQMNTEAFF.

V gene TRBV7-9 combines with J gene TRBJ1-1; D is undetermined. The V end was cut by 8 bases, the J end by 4 bases, with 14 bases between. This CDR3 comprises 13 residues. CDR1 is SEHNR, CDR2 FQNEAQ, per germline (reference sequence). CDR3 residues: CASLSGYGTEAFF. Here the CDR3 DNA reads TGTGCCAGCCTATCGGGGTATGGCACTGAAGCTTTCTTT.

About this clone itself: The junction departs from the called germline gene at one end, perhaps through a read error. V usage is TRBV18 and J usage is TRBJ2-5, with D unresolved. This CDR3 contains 10 residues. Germline CDR1 is KGHSH and CDR2 is LQKENI. The CDR3 coding sequence is TGTGCCAGCTCCCAAGAGGCCCAGTACTTC. Encoded protein: CASSQEAQYF.

The chain links TRBV7-2 to TRBJ1-2; D remains unclear. Germline V CDR1 and CDR2: SGHTA, FQGNSA. The V and J ends lost 2 bases and 4 bases respectively, with 17 bases between them. The CDR3 has 16 residues. The CDR3 DNA is TGTGCCAGCAGCTTAAAAGTAGGAGGCCCCGGCTATGGCTACACCTTC. Its protein product is CASSLKVGGPGYGYTF.